The sequence of this T cell receptor (beta chain) was determined in a study of a mutant IDH1 vaccine in newly diagnosed glioma. Study-level information: Earlier care involved radiotherapy, temozolomide, or both, and the majority received both. Study results and caveats: Pseudoprogression appeared unlinked to shifts in leading peripheral T cell clonotypes.

The time point: baseline, week 1 (first vaccination visit). The treatment here: pre-vaccination baseline after standard-of-care therapy. As to this clone: The antigen is unknown.

The germline V gene has CDR1 SGHNT and CDR2 YENEEA. The trim removed 8 bases at V and 6 bases at J, leaving 3 bases unmatched. The CDR3 length is 12 residues. Repertoires were generated with immunoSEQ multiplex PCR, while TCRdb's copy carries only in-frame clones and drops some. The data show about 24,000 clones, 90% to 95% seen once. The input for sequencing was PBMCs, taken from a glioma patient treated with radiotherapy, temozolomide or both. The chain has TRBV11-3 and TRBJ2-1; the match to TRBD2 covers 8 bases. The clonotype originates from a man aged 30 to 39 with glioma. The CDR3 DNA reads as TGTGCCAGCTCCGGGACTAGCAATGAGCAGTTCTTC. Translated: CASSGTSNEQFF.